This entry features one TCR beta chain sequence. Its specificity is unknown. The PCR ran on 60 Vbeta and 13 Jbeta primers. The data were produced by immunoSEQ multiplex PCR, yet TCRdb's version contains in-frame clones alone and is incomplete. The table lists 150,000 or so clones, 78% of them singletons. The source of the sample is a study of cytomegalovirus exposure and HLA in healthy donors. Overall study findings and caveats: In a later analysis, common viral pathogens appeared linked to several of the most significant clusters.

The J segment lost 5 bases and the V segment lost 5 bases, leaving 8 bases of the junction unmatched. CDR3 length equals 14 residues. Germline lookup yields CDR1 SEHNR and CDR2 FQNEAQ (reference sequence). Sequencing was performed on PBMCs. The rearrangement uses TRBV7-9 and TRBJ1-1, with TRBD1 matching 7 bases. The TCR originated in a woman between 50 and 59 years old in good health and CMV-seropositive. CDR3 sequence (DNA): TGTGCCAGCAGCCTCCGACAGGGTGAAACTGAAGCTTTCTTT. Protein: CASSLRQGETEAFF.